This T cell receptor beta chain originates from a study of blood T cell repertoires in COVID-19. In the study overall: The samples span acute and convalescent COVID-19 from the United States, Italy and Spain. T cells, B-cell-depleted T cells, or PBMCs supplied cDNA or gDNA.

In the original workflow: Reference gene primer amplification yielded estimated nucleated cell counts. Sequenced by immunoSEQ multiplex PCR; TCRdb stores in-frame clones only, minus some. V, J and clone size are taken as reported in that table, and D and trimming were inferred from the DNA itself. The sample lists almost 30,000 clones, 80% to 90% occurring once. The germline V gene has CDR1 MDHEN and CDR2 SYDVKM. The CDR3 has 15 residues. V gave up 0 bases and J gave up 4 bases, with 10 bases separating them. What was sequenced was peripheral blood. V gene TRBV28 combines with J gene TRBJ1-3, with a possible D match to TRBD1 (5 bases). The clonotype comes from a human donor in a cohort sampled during active COVID-19. CDR3 amino acids: CASSLWAGRGNTIYF. The CDR3 DNA reads as TGTGCCAGCAGTTTATGGGCAGGGAGGGGAAACACCATATATTTT.